This T cell receptor (beta chain) is drawn from a study of STAT5B mutations in CD4+ large granular lymphocyte leukemia. About the research overall: Among healthy controls, a particular HLA allele went with more CDR3 'QG' motifs. Study results and limitations: Main leukemic clonotypes were patient-specific, but roughly 26% appeared at low frequency elsewhere. Patient CD4-sorted repertoires looked more clonal than healthy CD4+ repertoires, even without putative leukemic clones.

The data were produced by immunoSEQ multiplex PCR, yet TCRdb's version contains in-frame clones alone and is incomplete. Among about 32,000 clones listed, around four fifths were seen once. The V and J ends lost 8 bases and 4 bases respectively, with 14 bases between them. The germline V gene encodes CDR1 MNHEY and CDR2 SMNVEV (reference sequence). The CDR3 length is 13 residues. About this clone: The antigen remains undetermined.

The chain employs TRBV27 and TRBJ1-1, with TRBD1 as a possible D gene (6 bases). The sample was CD4+ T cells from blood buffy coats. This TCR was recovered from a human donor in good health. CDR3 sequence reads: CASRPDSLTEAFF. CDR3 DNA sequence: TGTGCCAGCCGACCGGACAGTCTCACTGAAGCTTTCTTT.